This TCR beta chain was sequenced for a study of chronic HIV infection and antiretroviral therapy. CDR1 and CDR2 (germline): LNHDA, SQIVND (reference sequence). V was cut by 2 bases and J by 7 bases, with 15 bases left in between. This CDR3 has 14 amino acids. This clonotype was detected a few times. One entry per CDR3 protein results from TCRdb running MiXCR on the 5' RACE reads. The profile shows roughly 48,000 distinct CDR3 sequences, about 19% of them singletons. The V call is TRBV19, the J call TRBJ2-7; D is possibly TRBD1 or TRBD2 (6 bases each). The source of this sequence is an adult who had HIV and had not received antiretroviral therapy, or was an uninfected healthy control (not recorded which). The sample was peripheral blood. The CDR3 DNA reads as TGTGCCAGTAGTATATGGGGGGCGCCGGGTGAGCAGTACTTC. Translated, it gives CASSIWGAPGEQYF.